A single sample gave rise to the 13 T cell receptor beta chains below, sequenced in a study of control samples from healthy donors and cancer patients. Measured with immunoSEQ multiplex PCR; TCRdb has only the in-frame clones, and not every one. The sample shows over 100,000 clones, roughly 89% of them seen only once. The sequenced sample consisted of blood. The source of these receptors is a young man in good health.

V and J are TRBV18 and TRBJ2-3; 9 bases match TRBD2. Trimming took 1 base from V and 1 from J; bases not matched to a gene: 6. The CDR3 spans 17 residues. Germline V lookup: CDR1 KGHSH, CDR2 LQKENI. The DNA for the CDR3 is TGTGCCAGCTCACCACGCCCTAGCGGGGACGGCACAGATACGCAGTATTTT. This encodes CASSPRPSGDGTDTQYF.

The chain joins TRBV7-6 to TRBJ2-3, with D unresolved. Germline loops: CDR1 SGHVS, CDR2 FNYEAQ. V shed 1 base and J shed 4 bases, with 15 bases lying between them. CDR3 length: 16 amino acids. In DNA form, the CDR3 reads TGTGCCAGCAGCTTAGGACGCCCGCCTCTAGCAGATACGCAGTATTTT. It specifies CASSLGRPPLADTQYF.

This chain connects TRBV2 to TRBJ1-5; D not certain. V was pared by 6 bases and J by 1 base, with 10 bases between. Germline CDR1 reads SNHLY; CDR2 reads FYNNEI. This CDR3 contains 14 residues. In DNA, the CDR3 is TGTGCCAGCAGCCCCGACCGGAGCAATCAGCCCCAGCATTTT. Translating it yields CASSPDRSNQPQHF.

The CDR3, as DNA: TGTGCCAGTAGTATAGGGGCGAGCGGGGACTACTCCTACGAGCAGTACTTC. Translated, it gives CASSIGASGDYSYEQYF. V is TRBV19 and J is TRBJ2-7; TRBD2 agrees at 7 bases. CDR1 and CDR2 (germline): LNHDA, SQIVND (reference sequence). V dropped 1 base and J dropped 0; count of bases not matched to a gene: 9. CDR3 length: 17 residues.

The chain links TRBV6-5 to TRBJ2-7; D not certain. V shed 0 bases and J shed 0 bases, with 12 bases lying between them. This CDR3 is built from 16 residues. In germline, CDR1 is MNHEY, CDR2 SVGAGI. The CDR3 loop reads CASSYSPRIVSYEQYF. The CDR3 nucleotides read TGTGCCAGCAGTTACTCACCCCGAATAGTCTCCTACGAGCAGTACTTC.

The chain carries TRBV29-1 and TRBJ1-5; 7 bases map to TRBD1. The V and J ends lost 6 bases and 0 bases, in that order; junction bases with no gene match: 11. CDR1 is SQVTM and CDR2 is ANQGSEA in the germline V gene. The CDR3 consists of 16 residues. CDR3 residues: CSVAQGTPYSNQPQHF. The CDR3 nucleotides read TGCAGCGTCGCACAGGGGACCCCTTATAGCAATCAGCCCCAGCATTTT.

V usage is TRBV3-1 (or the pseudogene TRBV3-2) and J usage is TRBJ2-5; TRBD2 agrees at 11 bases. Germline loops: CDR1 LGHDT, CDR2 YNNKEL (reference sequence). The CDR3 sequence is 15 residues long. Losses at the gene ends were 1 base for V and 3 bases for J; bases not matched to a gene: 1. The CDR3 region has the DNA TGTGCCAGCAGCCAAGCTAGCGGGGGGAAAGAGACCCAGTACTTC. Encoded protein: CASSQASGGKETQYF.

The V gene is TRBV25-1, the J gene TRBJ1-5; D perhaps matches TRBD1 (5 bases). The CDR3 runs to 16 residues. The ends were cut back, 4 bases at V and 7 bases at J, with 20 bases in the middle. The germline V gene has CDR1 MGHDK and CDR2 SYGVNS. CDR3 nucleotides: TGTGCCAGCAGTGCTGGGGCGCCTGGGGACGTGCAGCCCCAGCATTTT. Its translation: CASSAGAPGDVQPQHF.

The CDR3 nucleotides read TGTGCCAGCAGCTTGGACAACTCGGGAAATACGCAGTATTTT. It yields the protein CASSLDNSGNTQYF. The chain is built from TRBV5-4 and TRBJ2-3; D is possibly TRBD2 (5 bases). The CDR3 covers 14 residues. Germline loops: CDR1 SGHNT, CDR2 YYREEE (reference sequence). Trimming stripped 0 bases from V and 7 bases from J, with 12 bases between. The variable domain in full, completed from reference TRBV5-4 and TRBJ2-3, reads ETGVTQSPTHLIKTRGQQVTLRCSSQSGHNTVSWYQQALGQGPQFIFQYYREEENGRGNFPPRFSGLQFPNYSSELNVNALELDDSALYLCASSLDNSGNTQYFGPGTRLTVL.

V is TRBV3-1 (or the pseudogene TRBV3-2) and J is TRBJ2-1, with 10 positions matching TRBD1. CDR1 and CDR2 (germline): LGHDT, YNNKEL (reference sequence). This CDR3 has 17 amino acids. The trim removed 0 bases at V and 4 bases at J, leaving 6 bases unmatched. DNA of the CDR3: TGTGCCAGCAGCCAAGAGAAGCCGGGACAGGGGTACAATGAGCAGTTCTTC. It is translated as CASSQEKPGQGYNEQFF.

The J gene is TRBJ1-2, the V gene TRBV11-2; weak D call: TRBD1 (6 bases). The CDR3 extends over 17 amino acids. Germline CDR1 SGHAT, CDR2 FQNNGV. Trimming shortened V by 4 bases and J by 8 bases, and 26 bases separated the two germline ends. Here the CDR3 reads CASSSTRSVGGALGYTF. The CDR3 DNA reads as TGTGCCAGCAGCTCTACCCGCTCCGTCGGGGGGGCGCTGGGCTACACCTTC.

This clone has more than one count but fewer than ten. Distinct nucleotide sequences in the sample also encode this CDR3. The chain uses TRBV30 and TRBJ1-1; D not certain. Germline CDR1 reads GTSNPN; CDR2 reads SVGIG (reference sequence). Trimming stripped 0 bases from V and 1 base from J, with 6 bases between. CDR3 length equals 13 residues. The CDR3 region is CAWSVRENTEAFF. The CDR3 DNA follows: TGTGCCTGGAGTGTGCGGGAGAACACTGAAGCTTTCTTT.

This chain connects TRBV7-9 to TRBJ2-3; TRBD1 might be the D (5 bases). V was cut by 5 bases and J by 2 bases, with 11 bases left in between. The germline V gene has CDR1 SEHNR and CDR2 FQNEAQ (reference sequence). The CDR3 is 14 amino acids. Written as DNA, the CDR3 is TGTGCCAGCAGCCTCACGACAGCCACAGATACGCAGTATTTT. This sequence encodes CASSLTTATDTQYF.